This TCR beta chain was identified during a study of T cell clonotyping in hematopoietic cell transplantation. Study-wide context: Cytoreduction preceded collection of pretransplant recipient samples.

CDR3 size: 15 residues. Trimming removed 5 bases at V and 0 bases at J, with 13 bases between. Germline V gene lookup returns CDR1 SEHNR and CDR2 FQNEAQ (reference sequence). General study findings and limits: Few recipient clonotypes overlapped donors; over 95% were de novo at given depth. Pathologically expanded recipient clonotypes increased progressively from day 30 to day 180 as diversity fell.

Concerning this clone: Its antigen is not known.

Libraries were prepared by immunoSEQ multiplex PCR; TCRdb keeps only in-frame clonotypes and omits some of them. This sample has some 50,000 clones, with around 84% found just once. This sample's time point: recipient sample about 28 days before transplant, after cytoreduction. Recipients were bled about 28 days pretransplant and at posttransplant days 30, 100, 180. This TCR was sampled from a man in his 60s with myelodysplastic syndrome. Some clones in this sample may be carry-over from other donors' samples. The chain links TRBV7-9 to TRBJ1-1; D ambiguous. This specimen consisted of peripheral blood mononuclear cells, obtained before stem cell transplant. CDR3 sequence reads: CASSMKGPLNTEAFF. In DNA, the CDR3 is TGTGCCAGCAGCATGAAAGGACCGTTGAACACTGAAGCTTTCTTT.